A single sample is the source of the 25 T cell receptor beta chains below, sequenced in a study of blood T cell repertoires in COVID-19. Here immunoSEQ multiplex PCR was the method, and the copy in TCRdb shows in-frame clones only, minus some. The sample contains roughly 500,000 clones, 80% to 90% of which appear only once. Sample: PBMCs or T cells enriched from blood (not recorded which). Receptors originate from a woman in her sixties or seventies who had recovered from COVID-19.

The chain uses TRBV2 and TRBJ2-7; TRBD1 matches 8 bases. There are 13 residues in the CDR3. V lost 6 bases, J lost 3 bases, and 4 bases stayed unmatched. Germline V gene data show CDR1 as SNHLY and CDR2 as FYNNEI. The CDR3 region has the DNA TGTGCCAGCAGCGTACAGGGGGGCTACGAGCAGTACTTC. Its translation: CASSVQGGYEQYF.

This chain links TRBV5-1 with TRBJ1-3; D remains unclear. Germline V CDR1 and CDR2: SGHRS, YFSETQ. The CDR3 runs to 15 residues. V was cut by 2 bases and J by 4 bases, with 13 bases left in between. The CDR3 nucleotides read TGCGCCAGCAGCTTAGCAGGCGATGGGGGAAACACCATATATTTT. It is translated as CASSLAGDGGNTIYF. Based on the CDR3 plus reference TRBV5-1 and TRBJ1-3, the full variable domain is KAGVTQTPRYLIKTRGQQVTLSCSPISGHRSVSWYQQTPGQGLQFLFEYFSETQRNKGNFPGRFSGRQFSNSRSEMNVSTLELGDSALYLCASSLAGDGGNTIYFGEGSWLTVV.

The gene calls are TRBV28 and TRBJ2-3; perhaps TRBD2 as D (7 bases). The V end lost 1 base, the J end lost 0 bases, and 11 bases lay between the germline ends. The CDR3 covers 16 residues. CDR1 MDHEN and CDR2 SYDVKM come from the germline V gene. The CDR3 loop is CASSLSGGGSTDTQYF. For the CDR3, the DNA is TGTGCCAGCAGTTTATCGGGGGGCGGTAGCACAGATACGCAGTATTTT.

This clone was seen only once. This chain connects TRBV9 to TRBJ2-2, with a possible D match to TRBD1 (6 bases). CDR1 is SGDLS and CDR2 is YYNGEE in the germline V gene. The CDR3 has 15 residues. V was shortened by 4 bases and J by 2 bases, with 12 bases between the two germline ends. The CDR3 DNA sequence: TGTGCCAGCAGCCACACAGGGATTAACACCGGGGAGCTGTTTTTT. Encoded protein: CASSHTGINTGELFF.

The CDR3 protein is CASSSPYNRVASYEQYF. The CDR3 DNA follows: TGTGCCAGCAGCTCACCCTATAACAGGGTAGCCTCCTACGAGCAGTACTTC. This chain connects TRBV7-6 to TRBJ2-7, with a weak D call TRBD1 (6 bases). Trimming stripped 4 bases from V and 0 bases from J, with 19 bases between. CDR3 length: 17 residues. Germline V lookup: CDR1 SGHVS, CDR2 FNYEAQ.

A remark on this clone: The sample carries other DNA sequences with the same CDR3. This rearrangement joins TRBV5-1 to TRBJ1-3; 7 bases map to TRBD1. Per the germline V gene, CDR1 is SGHRS and CDR2 is YFSETQ. V lost 0 bases and J lost 3; bases outside the gene matches: 3. The CDR3 length is 15 residues. The CDR3, as DNA: TGCGCCAGCAGCTTGGCGACAGGGAGTGGAAACACCATATATTTT. Translation gives CASSLATGSGNTIYF.

On this clone itself: At the DNA level, this CDR3 is encoded by other sequences in the same sample as well. This chain joins TRBV2 and TRBJ1-5; possible D gene TRBD1, 5 bases. Per germline, CDR1 SNHLY and CDR2 FYNNEI. CDR3 size: 14 residues. The V gene lost 6 bases and the J gene lost 2 bases, with 11 bases spanning the gap. The DNA for the CDR3 is TGTGCCAGCAGGCGCACAGGAGGCAATCAGCCCCAGCATTTT. This sequence encodes CASRRTGGNQPQHF.

This rearrangement joins TRBV15 to TRBJ2-2; 7 bases fit TRBD2. V gave up 3 bases and J gave up 5 bases; unmatched junction bases: 6. The germline V gene encodes CDR1 LNHNV and CDR2 YYDKDF (reference sequence). The CDR3 length is 15 residues. The CDR3: CATSSVMGGTGELFF. In nucleotides, the CDR3 is TGTGCCACCAGCAGTGTTATGGGGGGGACCGGGGAGCTGTTTTTT.

The chain has TRBV27 and TRBJ1-5; D remains ambiguous. The CDR3 sequence is 15 residues long. V was trimmed by 2 bases and J by 7 bases, leaving 15 bases between them. Germline V gene data show CDR1 as MNHEY and CDR2 as SMNVEV (reference sequence). CDR3 sequence reads: CASSLKSAGNQPQHF. The CDR3 region has the DNA TGTGCCAGCAGTTTAAAGTCGGCGGGGAACCAGCCCCAGCATTTT.

V and J are TRBV2 and TRBJ1-6, with 11 bases fitting TRBD1. This CDR3 is built from 15 residues. With V trimmed by 6 bases and J by 9 bases, 7 bases remained unmatched. Germline assignment: CDR1 SNHLY and CDR2 FYNNEI. The CDR3 nucleotides are TGTGCCAGCAGAGCCCGGACAGGGGGCTTTTCACCCCTCCACTTT. Amino acid sequence: CASRARTGGFSPLHF.

The chain combines TRBV11-2 with TRBJ1-2; D possibly corresponds to TRBD1 (6 bases). This CDR3 spans 15 amino acids. The germline V and J ends were trimmed by 2 bases and 5 bases, with 15 bases remaining between them. Germline V CDR1 and CDR2: SGHAT, FQNNGV. CDR3 in amino acids: CASSLRAGVMYGYTF. In nucleotides, the CDR3 is TGTGCCAGCAGCTTAAGGGCAGGGGTGATGTATGGCTACACCTTC.

The chain joins TRBV6-5 to TRBJ2-7; 8 nucleotides line up with TRBD1. Germline V gives CDR1 MNHEY, CDR2 SVGAGI. The CDR3 runs 12 residues. V gave up 6 bases and J gave up 5 bases; unmatched junction bases: 3. The CDR3 is CASSGQGHEQYV. CDR3 nucleotide sequence: TGTGCCAGCAGCGGACAGGGCCACGAGCAGTACGTC.

The V and J genes are TRBV11-3 and TRBJ2-5; the D gene is possibly TRBD2 (6 bases). The CDR3 covers 15 residues. Trimming took off 0 bases at V and 7 bases at J, with 15 bases between the two ends. The V gene's germline CDR1 is SGHNT and CDR2 YENEEA. In DNA, the CDR3 is TGTGCCAGCAGCTTAGATGTTGGGGGGATGGGGACCCAGTACTTC. Translating it yields CASSLDVGGMGTQYF.

The chain couples TRBV28 to TRBJ1-3, with 8 bases matching TRBD1. V was pared by 3 bases and J by 4 bases, with 5 bases of the junction left unmatched. Germline values: CDR1 MDHEN, CDR2 SYDVKM. CDR3 length: 15 residues. CDR3 in DNA: TGTGCCAGCAGTTTGTCCCGGACAGGGGGAAACACCATATATTTT. Translated, it gives CASSLSRTGGNTIYF.

The chain combines TRBV5-1 with TRBJ1-2, with a possible D match to TRBD1 (5 bases). The CDR3 length is 15 residues. V shed 1 base and J shed 5 bases, with 15 bases lying between them. The germline gives CDR1 SGHRS, CDR2 YFSETQ. The CDR3 DNA reads as TGCGCCAGCAGCTTGACAGGCTCCGACCTTTATGGCTACACCTTC. This translates into CASSLTGSDLYGYTF.

This clone was detected only once. The chain carries TRBV2 and TRBJ2-7; TRBD2 aligns across 7 bases. The length of the CDR3 is 14 residues. V lost 4 bases to trimming and J lost 2 bases; unmatched junction nucleotides: 5. Germline V gene sequence: CDR1 SNHLY, CDR2 FYNNEI. The CDR3 protein is CASSVQRGAYEQYF. For the CDR3, the DNA is TGTGCCAGCAGTGTACAGCGGGGAGCCTACGAGCAGTACTTC.

This sequence joins TRBV5-6 and TRBJ1-5, with D maybe TRBD1 (6 bases). Trimming cost V 5 bases and J 3 bases, with 12 bases left between them. The length of the CDR3 is 14 residues. Germline V gene data show CDR1 as SGHDT and CDR2 as YYEEEE. The CDR3 sequence is CASSIDRTNQPQHF. The DNA of the CDR3 is TGTGCCAGCAGTATCGACAGGACCAATCAGCCCCAGCATTTT.

V is TRBV4-1 and J is TRBJ1-5; D is perhaps TRBD1 (5 bases). Germline V lookup: CDR1 MGHRA, CDR2 YSYEKL. The CDR3 runs to 16 residues. The V end was cut by 1 base, the J end by 4 bases, with 14 bases between. CDR3 bases: TGCGCCAGCAGCCAAGGCTGGCGGGGCCTGAATCAGCCCCAGCATTTT. Its protein product is CASSQGWRGLNQPQHF.

The chain employs TRBV4-1 and TRBJ2-3, with TRBD2 matching over 9 bases. CDR3 size: 15 residues. Germline CDR1 and CDR2: MGHRA and YSYEKL. The J segment lost 4 bases and the V segment lost 1 base, leaving 3 bases of the junction unmatched. The CDR3 DNA reads TGCGCCAGCAGCCAAGGCGGGGGGGCGGCAGATACGCAGTATTTT. Its protein product is CASSQGGGAADTQYF.

The chain employs TRBV6-5 and TRBJ2-3, with 8 bases that match TRBD2. Germline CDR1 is MNHEY and CDR2 is SVGAGI. Trimming at V came to 5 bases and at J to 5 bases, leaving 6 bases not matched to a gene. The CDR3 covers 14 residues. CDR3 in DNA: TGTGCCAGCAGTCTAGCGGGTACGGGAGATACGCAGTATTTT. Amino acid sequence: CASSLAGTGDTQYF.

J is TRBJ1-3 and V is TRBV7-9, with D possibly matching TRBD1 (5 bases). The CDR3 loop spans 15 amino acids. Germline V gene sequence: CDR1 SEHNR, CDR2 FQNEAQ (reference sequence). V was shortened by 6 bases and J by 4 bases, with 16 bases between the two germline ends. The CDR3: CASSRGGSGGNTIYF. In nucleotides, the CDR3 is TGTGCCAGCAGTCGTGGGGGGTCCGGCGGAAACACCATATATTTT.

The count of this clone is one. J is TRBJ1-2 and V is TRBV18, with 10 nucleotides matching TRBD1. Germline trimming cut 3 bases from V and 8 bases from J; bases unmatched to any gene: 3. This CDR3 spans 13 amino acids. Per the germline V gene, CDR1 is KGHSH and CDR2 is LQKENI. CDR3 protein: CASSPGTGVGYTF. In DNA form, the CDR3 reads TGTGCCAGCTCACCTGGGACAGGGGTCGGCTACACCTTC.

Points on this clone: The sample holds other DNA sequences that translate to the same CDR3. This chain links TRBV6-5 with TRBJ2-5; D gene ambiguous. V was cut by 2 bases and J by 4 bases, with 5 bases left in between. The CDR3 runs to 12 residues. Germline V gene lookup returns CDR1 MNHEY and CDR2 SVGAGI. CDR3 sequence reads: CASSYAGETQYF. The DNA for the CDR3 is TGTGCCAGCAGTTACGCCGGAGAGACCCAGTACTTC.

The chain employs TRBV6-1 and TRBJ2-3, with 7 bases that match TRBD1. There are 17 residues in the CDR3. Germline V gene data show CDR1 as MNHNS and CDR2 as SASEGT. V lost 3 bases, J lost 0 bases, and 9 bases stayed unmatched. The CDR3 sequence: CASSEGVGTDSTDTQYF. CDR3 sequence (DNA): TGTGCCAGCAGTGAGGGCGTTGGGACAGACAGCACAGATACGCAGTATTTT.

This rearrangement joins TRBV18 to TRBJ2-7; TRBD1 agrees at 11 bases. CDR3 length: 12 residues. CDR1 KGHSH and CDR2 LQKENI come from the germline V gene. J was trimmed by 6 bases and V by 5 bases; bases with no gene match: 0. The CDR3 DNA sequence: TGTGCCAGCTCAGGGACAGGGGGCGAGCAGTACGTC. It yields the protein CASSGTGGEQYV.